This T cell receptor (beta chain) was documented in a study of control samples from healthy donors and cancer patients. Here immunoSEQ multiplex PCR was the method, and the copy in TCRdb shows in-frame clones only, minus some. Found here are around 120,000 clones, about 94% of them singletons; the top ten hold 3.6%. CDR3 size: 13 residues. V was cut by 4 bases and J by 4 bases, with 9 bases left in between. Germline V lookup: CDR1 SGDLS, CDR2 YYNGEE. The material sequenced was blood. This chain links TRBV9 with TRBJ1-5, with D possibly TRBD1 on 6 matching bases. This sequence originates from a man aged 30 to 45 in good health. The CDR3 nucleotides read TGTGCCAGCAGCCCCACAGGGAATCAGCCCCAGCATTTT. Protein product: CASSPTGNQPQHF.